The clone carrying this TCR beta chain was observed many times. As yet, its antigen is unknown. Source study methods: It was from CDR3 differences across clinicopathological groups that a distant-metastasis classifier for papillary thyroid cancer was built. TCRdb called clones again from the PCR reads with MiXCR. Clone size and V and J calls follow TCRdb, not the original study. The data hold fewer than 35,000 clones, with around 17% observed a single time. The ends were cut back, 4 bases at V and 10 bases at J, with 15 bases in the middle. The CDR3 is 14 amino acids. The V gene's germline CDR1 is SGHDT and CDR2 YYEEEE. This specimen belongs to a study of metastatic and nonmetastatic thyroid tumors. The overall study: Repertoires from blood and tumor or nodule tissue of malignant and benign thyroid patients were compared.

The entire patient cohort was treatment-naive prior to thyroid surgery. Findings and caveats of the study: It was reportedly found that TCR beta diversity was significantly higher in malignant thyroid tumors than in benign nodules, a difference seen in both blood and tumor samples.

The sequencing input was blood. The chain couples TRBV5-6 to TRBJ1-6, with D possibly being TRBD1 (5 bases). This TCR was recovered from a male donor with papillary thyroid cancer or a benign thyroid nodule (not recorded which). Some clones in this sample may be carry-over from other donors' samples. The CDR3 is CASSKWGQESPLHF. DNA of the CDR3: TGTGCCAGCAGCAAATGGGGCCAGGAGTCACCCCTCCACTTT. Together with reference TRBV5-6 and TRBJ1-6, the CDR3 gives the full variable domain: DAGVTQSPTHLIKTRGQQVTLRCSPKSGHDTVSWYQQALGQGPQFIFQYYEEEERQRGNFPDRFSGHQFPNYSSELNVNALLLGDSALYLCASSKWGQESPLHFGNGTRLTVT.